The clone carrying this T cell receptor (beta chain) was observed a few times. What it binds is not known. General study points: Tumor memory CD4+ T cell TCR gene usage was found to cluster with blood and lymph node memory CD4+ cells and with lymph node naive CD4+ cells. Greatest tumor Treg TCR overlap was with tumor naive CD4+ cells.

Constant-region reverse primers amplified full-length variable regions, followed by semi-nested Nested Universal Primer A PCR. One entry per CDR3 protein results from TCRdb running MiXCR on the 5' RACE reads. The sample carries fewer than 65,000 distinct CDR3 sequences, almost 30% recorded once. The CDR3 covers 11 residues. Trimming cost V 7 bases and J 5 bases; bases outside gene matches: 0. Germline V lookup: CDR1 SQVTM, CDR2 ANQGSEA. Naive CD4+ T cells were purified with Tregs depleted by CD25. This chain links TRBV29-1 with TRBJ1-1; 11 bases are shared with TRBD1. The material sequenced was tumor-infiltrating naive CD4+ T cells sorted from the breast tumor. Subset meaning: naive CD4+ T cells, CD4+CD45RA+CD25-. The source is a female donor with breast cancer. The CDR3, as DNA: TGCAGCGGGGACAGGGGGACTGAAGCTTTCTTT. Amino acid sequence: CSGDRGTEAFF.